One T cell receptor (beta chain) is described in this entry. V shed 1 base and J shed 8 bases, with 17 bases lying between them. This CDR3 is 15 amino acids long. CDR1 MGHRA and CDR2 YSYEKL come from the germline V gene. The data were taken from a study of blood T cell repertoires in COVID-19. The wider study: Samples of COVID-19 (acute and convalescent) were obtained from the United States, Italy and Spain. PBMCs, B-cell-depleted T cells, or T cells were the source of the cDNA or gDNA that made up the material.

Authors' analysis steps: Amplified reference gene primers provided the basis for estimating nucleated cell counts. Assay used: immunoSEQ multiplex PCR; TCRdb lists only in-frame clones, some missing. The V and J calls and clone size come from that table; D and trimming were worked out from the DNA. This table has about 200,000 clones, 81% appearing once. The chain has TRBV4-1 and TRBJ1-2, with D maybe TRBD1 (5 bases). Sequencing was done on a sample of peripheral blood. This receptor was obtained from a woman aged 80 or older with acute or convalescent COVID-19. The CDR3 region has the DNA TGCGCCAGCAGCCAAGCTTTCCAGGGCGCCGGGGGCTACACCTTC. Protein sequence: CASSQAFQGAGGYTF.